These 2 T cell receptor beta chains were sequenced from one sample in a study of regulatory T cells in long-lasting Graves disease. The time point was: persistent/refractory GD, antithyroid drugs over 5 years with positive TRAb. PBMC RNA served as the TCR library source. Building of the TCR beta libraries involved iRepertoire HTBI primers and Arm-PCR of CDR3 regions. TCRdb itself ran the multiplex PCR reads through MiXCR, one entry per CDR3 protein. The sample has around 400,000 distinct CDR3 sequences; 20% to 30% are singletons. Sequenced material: peripheral blood mononuclear cells (PBMCs), taken when the disease was refractory, from a patient treated with antithyroid drugs. The receptors here all came from a female donor with Graves disease.

The chain couples TRBV25-1 to TRBJ1-2, with D possibly TRBD1 on 5 matching bases. Between the trimmed V and J ends, which lost 5 bases and 0 bases, there was a span of 10 bases. Germline V CDR1 and CDR2: MGHDK, SYGVNS. The CDR3 loop spans 14 amino acids. The CDR3 region has the DNA TGTGCCAGCAGTCAGTGGGGGTCTAACTATGGCTACACCTTC. Translation gives CASSQWGSNYGYTF.

A remark on this clonotype: This could be a read error, since a much larger clone is one nucleotide away. The CDR3 loop is CAGRDDRASRAFF. CDR3 nucleotides: TGTGCCGGCAGAGACGACAGGGCTTCGAGAGCTTTCTTT. V and J are TRBV2 and TRBJ1-1; TRBD1 matches 7 bases. The length of the CDR3 is 13 residues. Germline V gene data show CDR1 as SNHLY and CDR2 as FYNNEI. Full variable domain (outside the CDR3, taken from reference TRBV2 and TRBJ1-1): EPEVTQTPSHQVTQMGQEVILRCVPISNHLYFYWYRQILGQKVEFLVSFYNNEISEKSEIFDDQFSVERPDGSNFTLKIRSTKLEDSAMYFCAGRDDRASRAFFGQGTRLTVV.